The following is a TCR beta chain sequence with its context. What it binds is not known. At one of its ends the junction is not consistent with the germline gene, which may arise from a read error. This entry comes from a study of blood T cells in healthy people across ages. With a J-beta primer mix and a sample-barcoded 5' primer, a second PCR ran about 6 to 11 cycles. Each CDR3 protein gets one entry after TCRdb re-called the 5' RACE reads with MiXCR. Of hundreds of thousands of distinct CDR3 sequences in the sample, 55% to 70% were seen once. CDR3 length: 12 amino acids. CDR1 and CDR2 from the germline V gene are MNHEY and SVGEGT. Study conclusions and caveats: Diversity estimated from one million T cells was considered an underestimate.

Per-sample PBMC isolation yielded at least 7 million cells. The TCR comes from a man aged 30 to 45 in good health. The sample consisted of blood. This chain uses TRBV6-2 or TRBV6-3 with TRBJ2-5; a possible D gene is TRBD2 (6 bases). The CDR3, as DNA: TGCGCCAGCAGTTATCGCGGGGCTGAGCAGTACTTC. Its translation: CASSYRGAEQYF.